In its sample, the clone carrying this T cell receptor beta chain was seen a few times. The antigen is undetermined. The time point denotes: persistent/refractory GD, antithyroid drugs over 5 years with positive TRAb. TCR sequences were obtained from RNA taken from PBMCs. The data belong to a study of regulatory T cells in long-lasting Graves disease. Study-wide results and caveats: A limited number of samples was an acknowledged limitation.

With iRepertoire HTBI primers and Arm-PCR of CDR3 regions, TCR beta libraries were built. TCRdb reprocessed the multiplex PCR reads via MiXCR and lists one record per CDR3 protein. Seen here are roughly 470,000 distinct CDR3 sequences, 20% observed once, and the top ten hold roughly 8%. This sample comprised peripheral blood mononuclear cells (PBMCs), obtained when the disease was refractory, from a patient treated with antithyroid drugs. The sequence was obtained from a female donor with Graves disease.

The CDR3 region has the DNA TGTGCCAGCAGGATACAGGAAAATCTGGAAGCTTTCTTT. Its protein product is CASRIQENLEAFF. The chain couples TRBV6-1 to TRBJ1-1; D may be TRBD1 (5 bases). The germline V and J ends were trimmed by 6 bases and 8 bases, with 16 bases remaining between them. In germline, CDR1 is MNHNS, CDR2 SASEGT. CDR3 length: 13 residues.